This T cell receptor (beta chain) was sequenced for a study of neurological immune-mediated disorders. Template-switch 5'RACE cDNA synthesis added a 10-nucleotide unique molecular identifier. TCRdb independently ran MiXCR on the 5' RACE reads; one entry per CDR3 protein. Here the sample spans about 66,000 distinct CDR3 sequences, under 5% being singletons. The CDR3 totals 14 residues. Germline V gene lookup returns CDR1 SGHKS and CDR2 YYEKEE (reference sequence). Deletions cut 5 bases from V and 10 bases from J, with 21 bases between. Of note for this clonotype: Its antigen remains unknown.

Findings of the study overall: A possible signature appeared as one related-CDR3 cluster, in which phylogenetic grouping placed the repertoires of 18 of 34 multiple sclerosis patients.

J is TRBJ2-5 and V is TRBV5-5; perhaps TRBD2 as D (7 bases). The TCR originated in a young man with multiple sclerosis. Sequencing was done on a sample of PBMCs. The CDR3 nucleotides read TGTGCCAGCAGTGGGGGGGCGGGGGCTTTTGTCCAGTACTTC. Translation: CASSGGAGAFVQYF.